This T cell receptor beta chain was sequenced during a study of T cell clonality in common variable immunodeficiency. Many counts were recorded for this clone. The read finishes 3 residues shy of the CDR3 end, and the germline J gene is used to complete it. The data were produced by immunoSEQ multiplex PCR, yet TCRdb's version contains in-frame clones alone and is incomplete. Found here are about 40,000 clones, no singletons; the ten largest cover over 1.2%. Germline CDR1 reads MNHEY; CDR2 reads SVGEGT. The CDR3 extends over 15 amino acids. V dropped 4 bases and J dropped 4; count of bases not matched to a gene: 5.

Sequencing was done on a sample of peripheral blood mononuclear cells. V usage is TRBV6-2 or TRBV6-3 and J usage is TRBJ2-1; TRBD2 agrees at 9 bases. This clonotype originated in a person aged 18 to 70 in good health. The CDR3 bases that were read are TGTGCCAGCAGTTTAGCGGGAGACCCTTACAATGAG. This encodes CASSLAGDPYNE. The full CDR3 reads CASSLAGDPYNEQFF.